This T cell receptor beta chain is from a study of cytomegalovirus exposure and HLA in healthy donors. Points from the study as a whole: A link between a missense DCLRE1C variant and TCR beta V- and J-gene trimming emerged from a later analysis.

Trimming removed 10 bases from V and 3 bases from J, with 18 bases in between. Germline lookup yields CDR1 LNHDA and CDR2 SQIVND (reference sequence). The CDR3 is 14 residues long. Researchers ran the PCR with 60 Vbeta and 13 Jbeta primers. Sequencing used immunoSEQ multiplex PCR; TCRdb keeps in-frame clones, though not all of them. The sample has 150,000 or so clones, and its top ten clones hold around 1.6%. As for this clone: What it binds is unknown.

This receptor was identified in a woman aged 45 to 65 in good health and CMV-seronegative. The sequenced sample was PBMCs. The chain uses TRBV19 and TRBJ1-1; D call uncertain. The CDR3 sequence: CATRGGLADTEAFF. CDR3 in DNA: TGTGCCACCAGAGGCGGCCTAGCGGACACTGAAGCTTTCTTT.